These T cell receptor beta chains were read from a single sample in a study of blood T cell repertoires in COVID-19. Profiled with immunoSEQ multiplex PCR; TCRdb holds only in-frame clones, not every one. The sample consists of 70,000 or so clones, roughly 84% of them appearing once. The sequenced sample consisted of peripheral blood. Receptors originate from a man aged 50 to 60 with acute or convalescent COVID-19. Each CDR3 is given with its conserved first and last residue. D genes are given only for firm matches. Size is stated for part of the rows, as once, few or many counts, or as a class when the clone is expanded.

v_call: TRBV9; j_call: TRBJ2-7; d_call: NA; clone_size: few; cdr3_nt: TGTGCCAGCAGCGTAGGAGCTAGTTTTGCTTGGCAGTACTTC; cdr3_aa: CASSVGASFAWQYF
v_call: TRBV5-1; j_call: TRBJ2-1; d_call: TRBD2; clone_size: NA; cdr3_nt: TGCGCCAGCAGCTTAAGCGGGGGGGCCCATTACAATGAGCAGTTCTTC; cdr3_aa: CASSLSGGAHYNEQFF
v_call: TRBV6-5; j_call: TRBJ1-1; d_call: NA; clone_size: NA; cdr3_nt: TGTGCCAGCAGTTCCTGGACAACCGGGAACACTGAAGCTTTCTTT; cdr3_aa: CASSSWTTGNTEAFF
v_call: TRBV28; j_call: TRBJ2-7; d_call: NA; clone_size: NA; cdr3_nt: TGTGCCAGCAGTTTTGGGGGCCCCTACGAGCAGTACTTC; cdr3_aa: CASSFGGPYEQYF
v_call: TRBV28; j_call: TRBJ1-3; d_call: NA; clone_size: NA; cdr3_nt: TGTGCCAGCAGTGAGAGCTCTGGAAACACCATATATTTT; cdr3_aa: CASSESSGNTIYF
v_call: TRBV9; j_call: TRBJ1-2; d_call: NA; clone_size: NA; cdr3_nt: TGTGCCAGCAGCGTAGTCGAGGGCGCGGGAGGCTACACCTTC; cdr3_aa: CASSVVEGAGGYTF
v_call: TRBV19; j_call: TRBJ1-1; d_call: TRBD1; clone_size: NA; cdr3_nt: TGTGCCAGTAGCCGCGACAGGGGAGTGGGCACTGAAGCTTTCTTT; cdr3_aa: CASSRDRGVGTEAFF
v_call: TRBV3-1/TRBV3-2; j_call: TRBJ2-5; d_call: NA; clone_size: NA; cdr3_nt: TGTGCCAGCGTTCATTCTAGTAGCGAGACCCAGTACTTC; cdr3_aa: CASVHSSSETQYF
v_call: TRBV9; j_call: TRBJ2-1; d_call: NA; clone_size: NA; cdr3_nt: TGTGCCAGCAGCCCTCCTGACGGAGGGATCTCCTACAATGAGCAGTTCTTC; cdr3_aa: CASSPPDGGISYNEQFF
v_call: TRBV28; j_call: TRBJ2-3; d_call: NA; clone_size: NA; cdr3_nt: TGTGCCAGCTCCCAGGAATTTAGCACAGATACGCAGTATTTT; cdr3_aa: CASSQEFSTDTQYF